A selection of T cell receptor beta chains follows, all from one sample in a study of T cells in Graves' hyperthyroidism and ophthalmopathy. TCRdb called the multiplex PCR reads again in MiXCR, with one record for every CDR3 protein. This table holds roughly 630,000 distinct CDR3 sequences, 15% to 19% found once. The specimen was blood. These receptors were collected from a woman younger than 45 with Graves' hyperthyroidism. The CDR3 runs from the conserved cysteine through the conserved F or W.

j_call	v_call	cdr3_aa
TRBJ1-4	TRBV3-1	CASRPAATNEKLFF
TRBJ2-7	TRBV4-3	CASSQAVGLALLSYEQCF
TRBJ2-1	TRBV7-9	CASGGNVGYEQFF
TRBJ2-3	TRBV3-1	CASSQLAGAGDTQYF
TRBJ2-1	TRBV7-2	CASRGLAGWNEQFF
TRBJ2-1	TRBV18	CASSTEWTSGMNEQFF
TRBJ2-5	TRBV11-2	CASSSGVLETQYF
TRBJ1-1	TRBV27	CASSSPLRNTEAFF
TRBJ2-3	TRBV20-1	CSARLAGRTDTQYF
TRBJ2-1	TRBV28	CASSHDRVYNEQFF
TRBJ2-7	TRBV20-1	CSARSSGGYEQYF
TRBJ2-1	TRBV10-3	CAISESGLAGNEQFF
TRBJ2-1	TRBV12-3/TRBV12-4	CASTAGEWENEQFF
TRBJ1-6	TRBV30	CAWSAGADNSPHHF
TRBJ2-1	TRBV6-1	CASSKGHPEGLAGWGEQFF
TRBJ2-1	TRBV12-3/TRBV12-4	CASSLGLAGMGEQFF
TRBJ1-2	TRBV7-8	CASSLSHGRAFTF
.	TRBV9	CASSAGRVPQIYEQFF
TRBJ1-4	TRBV4-3	CASSRGMDSLSFGEKLFF
TRBJ1-5	TRBV28	CASRAGRLGGNQPQHF
TRBJ2-1	TRBV2	CASRTGTGGFMRAYNEQFF
TRBJ2-2	TRBV30	CAWSQDRGVVGTGELFF
TRBJ2-3	TRBV10-3	CAISESIGDWTDTQYF
TRBJ2-3	TRBV5-1	CASSSSAGPKGTDTQYF
TRBJ2-2	TRBV9	CASGPSSGRPGELFF
TRBJ2-5	TRBV20-1	CSARDGLGGRETQYF
TRBJ2-7	TRBV7-9	CASSHGQAYEQYF
TRBJ1-1	TRBV7-2	CASSQQGGTEAFF